This is a list of T cell receptor beta chains from one sample in a study of shared clonotypes between healthy human individuals. Clones were sequenced by immunoSEQ multiplex PCR, and TCRdb holds only the in-frame ones, with some missing. The sample consists of 850,000 to 1,200,000 clones, about 74% of them appearing once. Sequences were obtained from memory CD4+ T cells sorted from blood. These receptor sequences come from a man younger than 30 in good health. CDR3s include the opening cysteine and the closing phenylalanine or tryptophan. Each record gives: V gene, J gene, CDR3 protein.

v_call: TRBV28; j_call: TRBJ1-5; cdr3_aa: CASREQGAVNQHF
v_call: TRBV5-1; j_call: TRBJ2-3; cdr3_aa: CASSSNPGTKGDTQYF
v_call: TRBV2; j_call: TRBJ2-7; cdr3_aa: CASSVSEGREQYF
v_call: TRBV6-1; j_call: TRBJ1-2; cdr3_aa: CASLRTGTAYGYTF
v_call: TRBV29-1; j_call: TRBJ1-1; cdr3_aa: CSVEAYTEAFF
v_call: TRBV7-9; j_call: TRBJ1-1; cdr3_aa: CASSSQNTEAFF
v_call: TRBV7-2; j_call: TRBJ2-5; cdr3_aa: CASSLAEEASRRETQYF
v_call: TRBV30; j_call: TRBJ2-3; cdr3_aa: CAWSVGRGTQYF
v_call: TRBV6-1; j_call: TRBJ1-4; cdr3_aa: CAGQSGPEKLFF
v_call: TRBV2; j_call: TRBJ2-3; cdr3_aa: CASSDRSGTSNNAQYF
v_call: TRBV29-1; j_call: TRBJ1-2; cdr3_aa: CSVDRTAANYGYTF
v_call: TRBV2; j_call: TRBJ2-1; cdr3_aa: CASSVAGYSYNEQFF
v_call: TRBV5-1; j_call: TRBJ2-5; cdr3_aa: CASSLEGRQVGTQYF
v_call: TRBV29-1; j_call: TRBJ2-6; cdr3_aa: CSVDAGRGGSGANVLTF
v_call: TRBV6-5; j_call: TRBJ2-1; cdr3_aa: CASSSGTGSYNEQFF
v_call: TRBV4-1; j_call: TRBJ1-6; cdr3_aa: CASSQDQGPQGGSPLHF
v_call: TRBV30; j_call: TRBJ1-1; cdr3_aa: CAWKLPWLMNTEAFF
v_call: TRBV6-5; j_call: TRBJ2-7; cdr3_aa: CASQRGYEQYF
v_call: TRBV6-6; j_call: TRBJ2-1; cdr3_aa: CASSYSRENEQFF
v_call: TRBV6-1; j_call: TRBJ2-2; cdr3_aa: CASRKQGVDTGELFF
v_call: TRBV7-9; j_call: TRBJ2-7; cdr3_aa: CASSSTGMDEQYF
v_call: TRBV4-1; j_call: TRBJ2-5; cdr3_aa: CASSHPGGSMETQYF
v_call: TRBV7-9; j_call: TRBJ1-4; cdr3_aa: CASSLRGGTGLSTNEKLFF
v_call: TRBV11-2; j_call: TRBJ1-4; cdr3_aa: CASSLVLTPTNEKLFF
v_call: TRBV7-9; j_call: TRBJ1-6; cdr3_aa: CASSLESGGISPLHF
v_call: TRBV2; j_call: TRBJ2-1; cdr3_aa: CASGTTNEQFF
v_call: TRBV11-2; j_call: TRBJ1-1; cdr3_aa: CASSLVRTANTEAFF
v_call: TRBV30; j_call: TRBJ1-6; cdr3_aa: CAWSSQTVSNSPLHF
v_call: TRBV2; j_call: TRBJ2-1; cdr3_aa: CASSGQGLGSYNEQFF
v_call: TRBV5-4; j_call: TRBJ1-1; cdr3_aa: CASSAPGQRNTEAFF
v_call: TRBV6-5; j_call: TRBJ2-1; cdr3_aa: CASSTSGGLYNEQFF
v_call: TRBV5-1; j_call: TRBJ2-3; cdr3_aa: CASSLEGKYTDTQYF
v_call: TRBV2; j_call: TRBJ1-1; cdr3_aa: CASRRDKDGTEAFF
v_call: TRBV27; j_call: TRBJ2-7; cdr3_aa: CASRRSLGQARTYEQYF
v_call: TRBV5-5; j_call: TRBJ1-2; cdr3_aa: CASSLSGTGHYGYTF
v_call: TRBV5-6; j_call: TRBJ2-7; cdr3_aa: CASSSTGGGYEQYF
v_call: TRBV9; j_call: TRBJ2-4; cdr3_aa: CASSESGTTGVGGGNIQYF
v_call: TRBV2; j_call: TRBJ1-1; cdr3_aa: CASRSDSYEAFF
v_call: TRBV9; j_call: TRBJ2-7; cdr3_aa: CASSVVPGGGEQYF
v_call: TRBV28; j_call: TRBJ1-6; cdr3_aa: CASSPIPNSPLHF
v_call: TRBV9; j_call: TRBJ1-6; cdr3_aa: CASNAGTDNSPLHF
v_call: TRBV7-8; j_call: TRBJ2-5; cdr3_aa: CASSLAPSDRGQETQYF
v_call: TRBV10-1; j_call: TRBJ2-1; cdr3_aa: CASSEGDEQFF
v_call: TRBV2; j_call: TRBJ2-1; cdr3_aa: CASSPLAGAKNEQFF
v_call: TRBV6-1; j_call: TRBJ1-2; cdr3_aa: CASSDRFTADTF
v_call: TRBV7-2; j_call: TRBJ2-3; cdr3_aa: CASSFLGTSTDTQYF
v_call: TRBV19; j_call: TRBJ1-2; cdr3_aa: CASSPSSLYGYTF
v_call: TRBV6-5; j_call: TRBJ1-6; cdr3_aa: CASSRENNSPLHF
v_call: TRBV18; j_call: TRBJ1-1; cdr3_aa: CASSPRQGADTEAFF
v_call: TRBV27; j_call: TRBJ2-2; cdr3_aa: CASSKGQGGGELFF
v_call: TRBV10-3; j_call: TRBJ2-5; cdr3_aa: CAITPAGQETQYF
v_call: TRBV19; j_call: TRBJ2-2; cdr3_aa: CASSPSHPPGTGELFF
v_call: TRBV30; j_call: TRBJ1-3; cdr3_aa: CAWSVGDTIYF
v_call: TRBV19; j_call: TRBJ2-6; cdr3_aa: CASSIEVGQGAPGANVLTF
v_call: TRBV7-9; j_call: TRBJ1-4; cdr3_aa: CASSLAIEGNEKLFF
v_call: TRBV6-5; j_call: TRBJ2-3; cdr3_aa: CASSFFSTSGTDTQYF
v_call: TRBV7-2; j_call: TRBJ2-3; cdr3_aa: CASSYYTDTQYF
v_call: TRBV4-1; j_call: TRBJ1-2; cdr3_aa: CASSQASGTGVNGYTF
v_call: TRBV5-1; j_call: TRBJ1-1; cdr3_aa: CASSKSTGRDTEAFF
v_call: TRBV5-5; j_call: TRBJ1-3; cdr3_aa: CASSPSWGLVNTIYF